The 13 T cell receptor beta chains listed next were all sequenced from one sample in a study of T cell responses to AZD1222 COVID-19 vaccine. Clones were sequenced by immunoSEQ multiplex PCR, and TCRdb holds only the in-frame ones, with some missing. Of 190,000 or so clones in the sample, 80% to 95% were seen once. Source: peripheral blood, taken 28 days after the second AZD1222 dose. All receptors come from an adult who received the AZD1222 COVID-19 vaccine.

The chain uses TRBV18 and TRBJ2-5; the D gene is possibly TRBD2 (6 bases). The CDR3 has 13 residues. Germline CDR1 and CDR2: KGHSH and LQKENI. Trimming cost V 1 base and J 5 bases, with 8 bases left between them. This CDR3 reads CASSPQGRETQYF. The CDR3 bases are TGTGCCAGCTCACCACAGGGGAGGGAGACCCAGTACTTC.

This clone appeared once. Additional DNA sequences in this sample encode the identical CDR3. V and J are TRBV6-5 and TRBJ1-4; TRBD1 is a possible D gene (5 bases). Germline CDR1 MNHEY, CDR2 SVGAGI. The CDR3 spans 13 residues. V was trimmed by 5 bases and J by 4 bases, leaving 8 bases between them. CDR3 sequence: CASSPGGNEKLFF. As DNA, the CDR3 is TGTGCCAGCAGTCCTGGGGGTAATGAAAAACTGTTTTTT.

V is TRBV19 and J is TRBJ1-2, with D hard to call. CDR1 and CDR2 (germline): LNHDA, SQIVND (reference sequence). The CDR3 contains 13 residues. Deletions cut 7 bases from V and 3 bases from J, with 12 bases between. CDR3: CASTLASHYGYTF. The DNA of the CDR3 is TGTGCCAGTACTTTAGCGTCACACTATGGCTACACCTTC.

The chain has TRBV7-9 and TRBJ2-7; no clear D. Germline assignment: CDR1 SEHNR and CDR2 FQNEAQ (reference sequence). The V and J ends lost 5 bases and 4 bases respectively, with 15 bases between them. The CDR3 has 14 amino acids. Here the CDR3 DNA reads TGTGCCAGCAGCCCCCGGTCCGGCTCGTACGAGCAGTACTTC. Translated: CASSPRSGSYEQYF.

This clone was recorded once. The J gene is TRBJ2-5, the V gene TRBV18; no firm D call. Trimming took off 5 bases at V and 1 base at J, with 11 bases between the two ends. This CDR3 region has 14 residues. The germline V gene has CDR1 KGHSH and CDR2 LQKENI. DNA for the CDR3: TGTGCCAGCTCAAGGGTAAGGGTCCAAGAGACCCAGTACTTC. The encoded protein is CASSRVRVQETQYF.

The chain links TRBV2 to TRBJ2-5, with D perhaps TRBD1 or TRBD2 (5 bases each). The ends were cut back, 0 bases at V and 3 bases at J, with 11 bases in the middle. CDR3 length: 15 residues. The germline CDR1 and CDR2 sequences are SNHLY and FYNNEI. The CDR3 reads CASSEALQGEETQYF. The CDR3 nucleotides are TGTGCCAGCAGTGAAGCGCTCCAGGGAGAAGAGACCCAGTACTTC.

This clone has more than one count but fewer than ten. This chain links TRBV27 with TRBJ2-5, with 11 nucleotides matching TRBD2. This CDR3 is built from 16 residues. The V gene end was trimmed by 3 bases and the J gene end by 5 bases; junction bases not matched to a gene: 8. Per germline, CDR1 MNHEY and CDR2 SMNVEV (reference sequence). CDR3 residues: CASSFVLAGGRETQYF. Written as DNA, the CDR3 is TGTGCCAGCAGTTTTGTCCTAGCGGGGGGCAGGGAGACCCAGTACTTC.

The rearrangement uses TRBV7-2 and TRBJ2-7; 8 bases fit TRBD1. Germline trimming cut 4 bases from V and 3 bases from J; bases unmatched to any gene: 5. Germline V gene lookup returns CDR1 SGHTA and CDR2 FQGNSA. This CDR3 has 14 amino acids. The CDR3 reads CASSSGTGYYEQYF. In DNA, the CDR3 is TGTGCCAGCAGCTCCGGGACAGGCTACTACGAGCAGTACTTC.

This chain connects TRBV4-3 to TRBJ2-1, with a tentative D call TRBD1 (7 bases). Germline V gene sequence: CDR1 LGHNA, CDR2 YSLEER. The V end was cut by 0 bases, the J end by 3 bases, with 21 bases between. This CDR3 comprises 19 residues. CDR3 nucleotides: TGCGCCAGCAGCCAAGAATTACTGGTAGGGCAGGGGGGCTACAATGAGCAGTTCTTC. Protein sequence: CASSQELLVGQGGYNEQFF.

The chain recombines TRBV3-1 (or the pseudogene TRBV3-2) with TRBJ2-3; TRBD1 is a possible D gene (6 bases). This CDR3 region has 14 residues. Between the trimmed V and J ends, which lost 6 bases and 0 bases, there was a span of 10 bases. Germline CDR1 LGHDT, CDR2 YNNKEL (reference sequence). As DNA, the CDR3 is TGTGCCAGCAGACAGGGACGCAGCACAGATACGCAGTATTTT. It codes for CASRQGRSTDTQYF.

This chain connects TRBV5-1 to TRBJ2-3, with a possible D match to TRBD1 (6 bases). The CDR3 spans 14 residues. Germline values: CDR1 SGHRS, CDR2 YFSETQ. Trimming shortened V by 4 bases and J by 2 bases, and 11 bases separated the two germline ends. The CDR3 DNA follows: TGCGCCAGCAGCCCGACAGGTCCCACAGATACGCAGTATTTT. This codes for CASSPTGPTDTQYF.

V usage is TRBV7-9 and J usage is TRBJ1-3; 7 positions match TRBD1. This CDR3 is 16 amino acids long. J gave up 3 bases and V 2 bases, and 7 bases lay outside the gene matches. Germline lookup yields CDR1 SEHNR and CDR2 FQNEAQ (reference sequence). The CDR3 sequence: CASSLSGQTLGNTIYF. The CDR3 DNA reads TGTGCCAGCAGCTTATCGGGACAGACCCTTGGAAACACCATATATTTT. Supplemented by reference TRBV7-9 and TRBJ1-3, the full variable domain reads DTGVSQNPRHKITKRGQNVTFRCDPISEHNRLYWYRQTLGQGPEFLTYFQNEAQLEKSRLLSDRFSAERPKGSFSTLEIQRTEQGDSAMYLCASSLSGQTLGNTIYFGEGSWLTVV.

This clone showed up just once. This chain links TRBV6-5 with TRBJ1-2; no reliable D call. The CDR3 is 13 amino acids. Trimming stripped 5 bases from V and 3 bases from J, with 10 bases between. CDR1 is MNHEY and CDR2 is SVGAGI in the germline V gene. The CDR3 DNA reads TGTGCCAGCAGTCGGGAGGGCCACTATGGCTACACCTTC. It yields the protein CASSREGHYGYTF.